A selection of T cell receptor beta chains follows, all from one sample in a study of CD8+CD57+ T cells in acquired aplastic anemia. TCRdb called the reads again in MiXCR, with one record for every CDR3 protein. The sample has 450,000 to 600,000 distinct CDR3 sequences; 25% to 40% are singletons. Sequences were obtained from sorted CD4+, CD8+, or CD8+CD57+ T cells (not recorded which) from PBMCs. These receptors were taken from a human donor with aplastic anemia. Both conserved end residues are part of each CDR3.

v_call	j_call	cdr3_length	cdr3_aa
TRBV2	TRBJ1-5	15	CASNNDRDIGQPQHF
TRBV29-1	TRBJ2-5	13	CSVAQTGGETQYF
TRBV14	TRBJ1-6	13	CASSRGRRSPLHF
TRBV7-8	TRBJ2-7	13	CASSPSTNYEQYF
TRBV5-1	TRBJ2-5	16	CASSLPIGLAQETQYF
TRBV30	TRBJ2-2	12	CAWNRGTGELFF
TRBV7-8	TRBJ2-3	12	CASSRPPDTQYF
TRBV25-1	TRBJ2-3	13	CATSDGLTDAQYF
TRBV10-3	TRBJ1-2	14	CAISEKGVIYGYTF
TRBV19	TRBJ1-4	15	CASSMGQGLSEKLFF
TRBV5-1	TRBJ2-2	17	CASSLKEPLGLTGELFF
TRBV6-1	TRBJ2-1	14	CASTNVGSYNEQFF
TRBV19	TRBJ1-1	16	CASEDRVSPLNTEASF
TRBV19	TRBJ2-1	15	CASRTGLLNYNEQFF
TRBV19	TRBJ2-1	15	CASSMGRGGFNEQFF
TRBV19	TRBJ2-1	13	CASSIGNYNEQFF
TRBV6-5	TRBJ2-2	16	CASSYPGRRNTGELFF
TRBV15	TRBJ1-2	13	CATSRGPGHGYTF
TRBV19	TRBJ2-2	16	CASRVGEIANTGELFF